The sequence of this T cell receptor (beta chain) was determined in a study of blood T cell repertoires in COVID-19 (dated by TCRdb to about 2020). With respect to the entire study: Recovered participants in ImmuneRACE Cohort 3 were defined by two consecutive negative NP/OP PCR tests, clearance by a healthcare professional, or resolution of symptoms. The collaborator samples originated in the United States, Italy and Spain and spanned the acute and convalescent phases of COVID-19. The prospective study material was composed of cDNA or gDNA derived from T cells, B-cell-depleted T cells, or PBMCs. Deeply sampled blood TCRbeta repertoires from subjects exposed to, actively infected with, or recovered from COVID-19 were included in the dataset. The repertoires were released in a freely available public database intended as a resource for research on the immune response to SARS-CoV-2. The samples were drawn from two sources: the first 160 participants of the ongoing ImmuneRACE study, and approximately 1,300 subjects contributed by 6 global collaborators. Sample metadata almost always included a de-identified subject ID, COVID-19 status, age in years and sex. Where available, HLA class I and class II types were taken from metadata supplied by the sample provider and were not determined by assay-based typing.

The CDR3 covers 14 residues, taking in both the cysteine and the phenylalanine. Of the read, only the CDR3 DNA is kept; its 42 bases are in frame from base 1. At the junction V is shortened by 6 bases and J by 5 bases; bases outside the gene matches: 4. The germline V gene supplies CDR1 MNHEY and CDR2 SVGAGI. The immunoSEQ Assay, a bias-controlled multiplex PCR, was used to amplify TCRbeta CDR3 regions from genomic DNA. As for the authors' bioinformatics: The number of nucleated cells in each sample was estimated by amplification of reference gene primers within the assay. To quantify the absolute abundance of each unique TCRbeta CDR3 rearrangement, sequence reads were collapsed and filtered. Productive Simpson clonality was computed per sample as the square root of Simpson's diversity index over productive rearrangements. TCRdb carries this immuneACCESS record with in-frame sequences only. Its versions omit some clonotypes, under half of them owing to an unresolved V gene in the studies checked, with the rest unexplained. For V, J and clone size, that table is used; D and trimming come from the DNA. This sample holds 150,000 to 200,000 clones; roughly 86% were observed only once. The ten largest account for just under 25% of the sample.

Enrolling through a virtual design, the prospective study's participants ranged in age from roughly 18 to 95 years and lived across about two dozen United States geographic areas. In the prospective study, cohorts were assigned on the basis of participant-reported clinical history obtained from a screening survey and a study questionnaire. In the prospective study, mobile phlebotomists collected whole blood, serum and a nasopharyngeal or oropharyngeal swab from each participant. Over a roughly 2-month period, participants in the prospective study had the option of providing additional blood draws and questionnaires. Blood samples from the prospective study were shipped frozen or at room temperature prior to DNA extraction. As concerns this clone: Its recognized antigen is unknown. No per-base quality is available; no much larger clone lies one base away.

Points the paper makes about the study in general: The quantity of clinical and demographic metadata differed by source and by participant and was supplied without curation.

The origin of this receptor is a woman aged 35 to 49 in a cohort exposed to, infected with or recovered from COVID-19 (not recorded which). The sample consisted of PBMCs or T cells enriched from blood (not recorded which). Here the chain combines TRBV6-5 and TRBJ2-3, with 11 central nucleotides matching TRBD1. CDR3 reads: CASSGQGAVDTQYF. The bases are TGTGCCAGCAGCGGACAGGGGGCAGTAGATACGCAGTATTTT.